These 31 T cell receptor beta chains share one sample of origin, sequenced in a study of blood T cell repertoires in COVID-19. Assay used: immunoSEQ multiplex PCR; TCRdb lists only in-frame clones, some missing. The sample holds roughly 390,000 clones, over 75% seen once. Specimen: peripheral blood. The origin of the receptors is a woman between 25 and 40 years old with COVID-19, enrolled during active disease.

This clone was picked up one time. This chain joins TRBV5-6 and TRBJ2-1; 15 nucleotides line up with TRBD2. The junction had 8 bases not matched to a gene; V was cut back by 4 bases and J by 9 bases. Germline V CDR1 and CDR2: SGHDT, YYEEEE. This CDR3 comprises 16 residues. The CDR3 nucleotides are TGTGCCAGCAGCAACCCATGGACTAGCGGGAGGGGTGAGCAGTTCTTC. Protein: CASSNPWTSGRGEQFF.

V is TRBV7-5 and J is TRBJ2-4; the table's D gene call, TRBD2, was not cross checked with the DNA. TRBV7-5 is a listed pseudogene. This CDR3 region has 17 residues. CDR3 protein: CVRSFRSLRRAKNIQYF. CDR3 in DNA: TGTGTCAGAAGCTTTAGGTCCTTACGGCGGGCCAAAAACATTCAGTACTTC.

The V call is TRBV5-4, the J call TRBJ2-1, with TRBD2 matching 10 bases. This CDR3 is built from 15 residues. CDR1 and CDR2 (germline): SGHNT, YYREEE (reference sequence). The V segment lost 4 bases and the J segment 4 bases; nucleotides outside the gene matches: 5. CDR3 region: CASSERSGGYNEQFF. The CDR3 DNA sequence: TGTGCCAGCAGCGAGCGTAGCGGGGGGTACAATGAGCAGTTCTTC.

The chain joins TRBV19 to TRBJ2-7; tentative D call: TRBD2 (6 bases). V was shortened by 8 bases and J by 1 base, with 12 bases between the two germline ends. The CDR3 covers 13 residues. Germline CDR1 is LNHDA and CDR2 is SQIVND (reference sequence). CDR3: CASGLAFSYEQYF. For the CDR3, the DNA is TGTGCCAGTGGGCTAGCGTTTTCCTACGAGCAGTACTTC.

This chain connects TRBV7-8 to TRBJ2-2; 7 bases line up with TRBD2. V was clipped by 8 bases and J by 3 bases; unmatched bases: 6. Germline V gene sequence: CDR1 SGHVS, CDR2 FQNEAQ. This CDR3 region has 14 residues. The CDR3 loop reads CASPRRGDTGELFF. DNA of the CDR3: TGTGCCAGCCCTCGCCGGGGGGACACCGGGGAGCTGTTTTTT. Variable domain in full (rest from reference TRBV7-8 and TRBJ2-2): GAGVSQSPRYKVAKRGQDVALRCDPISGHVSLFWYQQALGQGPEFLTYFQNEAQLDKSGLPSDRFFAERPEGSVSTLKIQRTQQEDSAVYLCASPRRGDTGELFFGEGSRLTVL.

This chain links TRBV11-3 with TRBJ2-3; the match to TRBD2 covers 10 bases. V shed 1 base, J shed 8 bases, and the junction held 9 bases outside the gene matches. The CDR3 covers 16 residues. Germline V gene lookup returns CDR1 SGHNT and CDR2 YENEEA. CDR3 coding DNA: TGTGCCAGCAGCTTAGTGGGTCTAGCGGGAGCCCCTACGCAGTATTTT. Translation: CASSLVGLAGAPTQYF.

V gene TRBV28 combines with J gene TRBJ1-3; 7 nucleotides agree with TRBD1. V lost 5 bases, J lost 2 bases, and 9 bases stayed unmatched. CDR3 size: 16 residues. Germline CDR1 and CDR2: MDHEN and SYDVKM. The DNA of the CDR3 is TGTGCCAGCAGTCTCCCTTTAGGGGGCGCTGGAAACACCATATATTTT. Its translation: CASSLPLGGAGNTIYF.

The chain carries TRBV11-3 and TRBJ2-1; D may be TRBD2 (6 bases). Per germline, CDR1 SGHNT and CDR2 YENEEA. The ends were cut back, 0 bases at V and 6 bases at J, with 15 bases in the middle. This CDR3 has 16 residues. The CDR3 region has the DNA TGTGCCAGCAGCTTAGAATCGGGACCCGGGGGCAATGAGCAGTTCTTC. Its translation: CASSLESGPGGNEQFF.

This chain connects TRBV27 to TRBJ1-6; 9 bases match TRBD1. The CDR3 spans 15 residues. With 2 bases clipped from V and 11 bases from J, the junction kept 7 bases outside the gene matches. Germline CDR1 reads MNHEY; CDR2 reads SMNVEV (reference sequence). This CDR3 reads CASSLGTGSETPLHF. The CDR3 DNA follows: TGTGCCAGCAGTTTAGGGACAGGGAGTGAAACACCCCTCCACTTT.

Comments on this clone: Other DNA sequences in this specimen translate into the identical CDR3. This chain uses TRBV18 with TRBJ2-7; 13 bases agree with TRBD2. Germline V CDR1 and CDR2: KGHSH, LQKENI. V dropped 3 bases and J dropped 7; count of bases not matched to a gene: 6. There are 15 residues in the CDR3. The chain's CDR3 is CASSPGLAGRYEQYF. CDR3 DNA: TGTGCCAGCTCACCGGGACTAGCGGGAAGGTATGAGCAGTACTTC.

V usage is TRBV19 and J usage is TRBJ2-7; 9 bases fit TRBD2. The CDR3 is made up of 16 amino acids. Germline CDR1 reads LNHDA; CDR2 reads SQIVND (reference sequence). V lost 3 bases and J lost 1; bases outside the gene matches: 7. CDR3 sequence: CASSINVAGVSYEQYF. CDR3 bases: TGTGCCAGTAGTATTAACGTAGCGGGAGTGTCCTACGAGCAGTACTTC.

The chain uses TRBV27 and TRBJ1-6, with D possibly TRBD1 on 5 matching bases. With 4 bases removed from V and 7 bases from J, the gap between germline ends came to 14 bases. The germline gives CDR1 MNHEY, CDR2 SMNVEV (reference sequence). The CDR3 extends over 15 amino acids. CDR3 protein: CASSSRQLLNSPLHF. The CDR3 bases are TGTGCCAGCAGTTCGCGACAGCTCCTCAATTCACCCCTCCACTTT.

The CDR3 DNA follows: TGTGCCAGTAGTATAGCCCCGACAGGGAGAGGCAATCAGCCCCAGCATTTT. This codes for CASSIAPTGRGNQPQHF. The V and J genes are TRBV19 and TRBJ1-5; TRBD1 agrees at 7 bases. V lost 1 base, J lost 2 bases, and 8 bases stayed unmatched. The CDR3 loop spans 17 amino acids. Germline CDR1 and CDR2: LNHDA and SQIVND (reference sequence).

The J gene is TRBJ2-5, the V gene TRBV6-1, with D hard to call. V was pared by 1 base and J by 7 bases, with 10 bases between. The CDR3 is 13 amino acids. Looked up from germline, CDR1 is MNHNS and CDR2 is SASEGT. The CDR3: CASSEGGVGTQYF. The CDR3 region has the DNA TGTGCCAGCAGTGAAGGTGGAGTTGGGACCCAGTACTTC.

The V gene is TRBV3-1 (or the pseudogene TRBV3-2), the J gene TRBJ2-7; D remains unclear. The CDR3 is 13 residues long. Per the germline V gene, CDR1 is LGHDT and CDR2 is YNNKEL (reference sequence). V was cut by 4 bases and J by 3 bases, with 10 bases left in between. The CDR3 sequence is CASSPWQNYEQYF. CDR3 DNA: TGTGCCAGCAGCCCGTGGCAGAACTACGAGCAGTACTTC.

The chain has TRBV24-1 and TRBJ2-5; 7 bases agree with TRBD1. There are 17 residues in the CDR3. Germline loops: CDR1 KGHDR, CDR2 SFDVKD. V shed 4 bases and J 2 bases; nucleotides not matched to a gene: 12. The DNA of the CDR3 is TGTGCCACCAGTGACAGCCGGGACAGCTACGGGCAAGAGACCCAGTACTTC. Translation gives CATSDSRDSYGQETQYF.

The J gene is TRBJ2-1, the V gene TRBV14; tentative D call: TRBD1 (5 bases). There are 15 residues in the CDR3. Germline V lookup: CDR1 SGHDN, CDR2 FVKESK. Trimming pared 4 bases from V and 4 bases from J, leaving 14 bases between. CDR3 sequence reads: CASSLGAGPYNEQFF. DNA of the CDR3: TGTGCCAGCAGCCTAGGGGCAGGTCCGTACAATGAGCAGTTCTTC.

This sequence joins TRBV3-1 (or the pseudogene TRBV3-2) and TRBJ1-2; unclear D gene. The length of the CDR3 is 14 residues. V lost 0 bases to trimming and J lost 4 bases, with 9 bases between them. The germline V gene has CDR1 LGHDT and CDR2 YNNKEL (reference sequence). CDR3 sequence: CASSQDVSVYGYTF. Written as DNA, the CDR3 is TGTGCCAGCAGCCAAGACGTGTCAGTCTATGGCTACACCTTC.

The chain uses TRBV5-5 and TRBJ1-1; 9 nucleotides line up with TRBD1. This CDR3 region has 15 residues. V shed 2 bases, J shed 3 bases, and the junction held 5 bases outside the gene matches. Germline V gives CDR1 SGHKS, CDR2 YYEKEE (reference sequence). This chain's CDR3 is CASSFEGQGHTEAFF. The CDR3 DNA reads TGTGCCAGCAGCTTCGAGGGACAGGGCCACACTGAAGCTTTCTTT.

The CDR3 bases are TGTGCCAGCAGTTCCGACACCGGGGAGCTGTTTTTT. This encodes CASSSDTGELFF. The V gene is TRBV2, the J gene TRBJ2-2; no definite D call. The germline V gene encodes CDR1 SNHLY and CDR2 FYNNEI. Trimming shortened V by 5 bases and J by 3 bases, and 4 bases separated the two germline ends. This CDR3 contains 12 residues. Filled out from reference TRBV2 and TRBJ2-2, the complete variable domain reads EPEVTQTPSHQVTQMGQEVILRCVPISNHLYFYWYRQILGQKVEFLVSFYNNEISEKSEIFDDQFSVERPDGSNFTLKIRSTKLEDSAMYFCASSSDTGELFFGEGSRLTVL.

On this clone: The sample contains more than one DNA sequence encoding this CDR3. The gene calls are TRBV12-3 or TRBV12-4 and TRBJ2-7, with D perhaps matching TRBD1 (6 bases). Trimming removed 5 bases at V and 1 base at J, with 6 bases between. This CDR3 spans 12 amino acids. CDR3 in DNA: TGTGCCAGCAGTGGACAGTCCTACGAGCAGTACTTC. This sequence encodes CASSGQSYEQYF.

V is TRBV7-8 and J is TRBJ1-4, with 8 bases aligning to TRBD1. The length of the CDR3 is 17 residues. The V segment lost 1 base and the J segment 7 bases; nucleotides outside the gene matches: 11. Germline loops: CDR1 SGHVS, CDR2 FQNEAQ. CDR3 residues: CASSLEPGQGDSEKLFF. The CDR3, as DNA: TGTGCCAGCAGCTTAGAGCCAGGACAGGGTGATAGTGAAAAACTGTTTTTT.

The chain has TRBV9 and TRBJ2-3; 8 bases match TRBD2. Germline CDR1 SGDLS, CDR2 YYNGEE. The CDR3 is 15 residues long. With V trimmed by 7 bases and J by 4 bases, 11 bases remained unmatched. The CDR3 reads CASLRPRLAPDTQYF. The CDR3 nucleotides are TGTGCCAGCCTTCGCCCTAGACTAGCGCCAGATACGCAGTATTTT.

CDR3 coding DNA: TGCGCCAGCAGCCCTACAGCCTTCTATGGCTACACCTTC. Its protein product is CASSPTAFYGYTF. The chain joins TRBV4-3 to TRBJ1-2; no firm D call. V dropped 4 bases and J dropped 4 bases, with 10 bases sitting between them. From germline, CDR1 is LGHNA and CDR2 YSLEER. CDR3 length: 13 residues.

The gene calls are TRBV19 and TRBJ1-4; D call uncertain. This CDR3 has 14 amino acids. Germline CDR1 LNHDA, CDR2 SQIVND (reference sequence). Trimming removed 3 bases from V and 0 bases from J, with 5 bases in between. The CDR3 region has the DNA TGTGCCAGTAGTATCGGGGCAACTAATGAAAAACTGTTTTTT. This codes for CASSIGATNEKLFF.

The genes are TRBV27 and TRBJ2-6; TRBD2 aligns across 10 bases. The junction had 3 bases not matched to a gene; V was cut back by 1 base and J by 0 bases. The CDR3 spans 18 residues. Germline V gene sequence: CDR1 MNHEY, CDR2 SMNVEV (reference sequence). The CDR3 coding sequence is TGTGCCAGCAGTTTATTCGGACTAGCGGCCTCTGGGGCCAACGTCCTGACTTTC. It yields the protein CASSLFGLAASGANVLTF.

This rearrangement joins TRBV7-8 to TRBJ2-5, with 7 positions matching TRBD1. Germline V gene lookup returns CDR1 SGHVS and CDR2 FQNEAQ. J lost 0 bases, V lost 5 bases, and 12 bases had no gene match. CDR3 length: 17 amino acids. CDR3 protein: CASSPLGQAGYQETQYF. CDR3 DNA sequence: TGTGCCAGCAGCCCCCTCGGACAGGCCGGGTACCAAGAGACCCAGTACTTC.

V is TRBV5-1 and J is TRBJ1-1; 7 positions agree with TRBD1. Germline V CDR1 and CDR2: SGHRS, YFSETQ. With 6 bases clipped from V and 0 bases from J, the junction kept 8 bases outside the gene matches. The CDR3 runs 15 residues. The CDR3 sequence: CASKGGLGMNTEAFF. CDR3 DNA: TGCGCCAGCAAAGGGGGCCTAGGAATGAACACTGAAGCTTTCTTT.

The chain carries TRBV7-3 and TRBJ2-1; 9 nucleotides line up with TRBD2. V was pared by 5 bases and J by 13 bases, with 6 bases of the junction left unmatched. The CDR3 sequence is 12 residues long. CDR1 is SGHTA, CDR2 FQGTGA, per germline. The CDR3 reads CASSPSGTSQFF. DNA of the CDR3: TGTGCCAGCAGCCCTTCAGGGACTAGCCAGTTCTTC.

The table lists this clone with a count of one. V is TRBV4-2 and J is TRBJ1-1, with a weak D call TRBD1 (5 bases). The CDR3 spans 15 residues. Germline loops: CDR1 LGHNA, CDR2 YNFKEQ. Between the trimmed V and J ends, which lost 0 bases and 1 base, there was a span of 9 bases. In DNA form, the CDR3 reads TGTGCCAGCAGCCAAGAGTGGGGGGGGAACACTGAAGCTTTCTTT. Residues: CASSQEWGGNTEAFF.

J is TRBJ1-3 and V is TRBV28; maybe TRBD1 (5 bases). Germline V gives CDR1 MDHEN, CDR2 SYDVKM. This CDR3 is built from 16 residues. Trimming cost V 7 bases and J 3 bases, with 19 bases left between them. CDR3 in DNA: TGTGCCAGCACTAGCTCGGGGGGTGAGGGTGGAAACACCATATATTTT. It yields the protein CASTSSGGEGGNTIYF.